This TCR beta chain comes out of a study of OX40 agonist ivuxolimab in advanced cancers. Study at large: Patients in dose escalation had liver, melanoma, kidney or head and neck cancers. Past anti-PD-1, anti-PD-L1 or anti-CTLA-4 therapy was accepted, and 40% to 50% had received some.

General study results and limits: Partial responders treated at 0.1-3.0 mg/kg exhibited clonal expansion among the lowest measured. Low normalized T-cell clonal expansion also characterized some of the nonresponders.

To note about this clone: The antigen is unknown.

Method: immunoSEQ multiplex PCR; TCRdb's copy keeps in-frame clones and lacks some. The data contain approximately 22,000 clones, approximately 84% of them singletons. The V gene end was trimmed by 5 bases and the J gene end by 3 bases; junction bases not matched to a gene: 6. Germline CDR1 SGHVS, CDR2 FQNEAQ. The CDR3 is 14 residues long. V usage is TRBV7-8 and J usage is TRBJ2-7; TRBD2 matches 8 bases. This receptor was taken from an adult with an advanced solid tumor such as melanoma, head and neck, liver or kidney cancer. The specimen comprised CD4+ or CD8+ T cells sorted from blood, sampled in a trial of the OX40 agonist ivuxolimab. CDR3 nucleotides: TGTGCCAGCAGCCCCGGGGGGGGACACTACGAGCAGTACTTC. Its translation is CASSPGGGHYEQYF.